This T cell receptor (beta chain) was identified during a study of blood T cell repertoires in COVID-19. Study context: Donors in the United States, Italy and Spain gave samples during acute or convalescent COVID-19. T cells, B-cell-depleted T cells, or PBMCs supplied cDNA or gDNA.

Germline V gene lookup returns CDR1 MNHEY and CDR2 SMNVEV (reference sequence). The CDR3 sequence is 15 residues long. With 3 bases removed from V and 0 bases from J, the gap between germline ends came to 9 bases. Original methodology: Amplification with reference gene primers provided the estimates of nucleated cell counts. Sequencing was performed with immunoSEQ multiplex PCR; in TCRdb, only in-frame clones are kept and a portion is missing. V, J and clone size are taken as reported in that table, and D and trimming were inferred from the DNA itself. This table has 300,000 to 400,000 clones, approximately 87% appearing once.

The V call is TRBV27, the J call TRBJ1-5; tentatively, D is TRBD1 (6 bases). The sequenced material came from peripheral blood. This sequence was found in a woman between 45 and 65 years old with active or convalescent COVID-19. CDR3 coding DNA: TGTGCCAGCAGTTTGGACAGCTATAGCAATCAGCCCCAGCATTTT. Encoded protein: CASSLDSYSNQPQHF.